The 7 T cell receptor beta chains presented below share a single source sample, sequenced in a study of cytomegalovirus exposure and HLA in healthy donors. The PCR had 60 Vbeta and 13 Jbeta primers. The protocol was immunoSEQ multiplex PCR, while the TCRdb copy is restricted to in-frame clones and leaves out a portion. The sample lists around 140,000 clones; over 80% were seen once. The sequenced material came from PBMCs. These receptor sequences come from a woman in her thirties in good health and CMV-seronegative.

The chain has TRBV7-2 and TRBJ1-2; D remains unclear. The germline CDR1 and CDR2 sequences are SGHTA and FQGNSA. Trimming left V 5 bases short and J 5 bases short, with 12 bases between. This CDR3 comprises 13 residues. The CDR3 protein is CASSREPSYGYTF. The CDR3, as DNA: TGTGCCAGCAGCCGGGAGCCCTCATATGGCTACACCTTC.

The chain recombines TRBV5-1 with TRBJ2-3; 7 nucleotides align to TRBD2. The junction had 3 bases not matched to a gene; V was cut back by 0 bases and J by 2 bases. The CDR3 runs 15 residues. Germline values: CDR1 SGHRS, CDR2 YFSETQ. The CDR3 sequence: CASSLEQRDTDTQYF. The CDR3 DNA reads TGCGCCAGCAGCTTGGAGCAGCGGGACACAGATACGCAGTATTTT. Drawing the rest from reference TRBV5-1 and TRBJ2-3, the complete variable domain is KAGVTQTPRYLIKTRGQQVTLSCSPISGHRSVSWYQQTPGQGLQFLFEYFSETQRNKGNFPGRFSGRQFSNSRSEMNVSTLELGDSALYLCASSLEQRDTDTQYFGPGTRLTVL.

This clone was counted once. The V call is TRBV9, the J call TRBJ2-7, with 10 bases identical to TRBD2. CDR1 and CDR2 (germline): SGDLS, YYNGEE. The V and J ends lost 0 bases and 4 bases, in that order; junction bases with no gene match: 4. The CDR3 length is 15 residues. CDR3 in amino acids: CASSVASGRRYEQYF. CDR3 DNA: TGTGCCAGCAGCGTAGCTAGCGGGAGAAGATACGAGCAGTACTTC.

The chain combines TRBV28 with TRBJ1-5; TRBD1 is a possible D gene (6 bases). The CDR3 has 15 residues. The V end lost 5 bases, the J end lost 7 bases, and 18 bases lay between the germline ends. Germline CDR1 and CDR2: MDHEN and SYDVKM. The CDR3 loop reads CASSPRAGVWQPQHF. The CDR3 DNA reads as TGTGCCAGCAGTCCTCGGGCAGGGGTATGGCAGCCCCAGCATTTT.

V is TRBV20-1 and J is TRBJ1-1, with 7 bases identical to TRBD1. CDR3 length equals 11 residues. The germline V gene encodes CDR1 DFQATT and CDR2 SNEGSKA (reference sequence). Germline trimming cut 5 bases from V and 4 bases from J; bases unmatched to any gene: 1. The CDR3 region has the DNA TGCAGTGCTGACAGGGTCACTGAAGCTTTCTTT. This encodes CSADRVTEAFF.

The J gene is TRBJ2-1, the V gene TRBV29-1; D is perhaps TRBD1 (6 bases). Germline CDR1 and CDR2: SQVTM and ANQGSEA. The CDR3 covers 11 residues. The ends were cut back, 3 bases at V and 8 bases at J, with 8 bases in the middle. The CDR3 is CSVDRGDEQFF. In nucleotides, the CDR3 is TGCAGCGTTGACAGGGGCGATGAGCAGTTCTTC.

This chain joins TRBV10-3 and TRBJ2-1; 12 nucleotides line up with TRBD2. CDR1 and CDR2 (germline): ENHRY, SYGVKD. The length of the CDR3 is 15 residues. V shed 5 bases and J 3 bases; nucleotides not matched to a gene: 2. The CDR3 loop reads CAISRTSGDYNEQFF. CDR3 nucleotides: TGTGCCATCAGTAGGACTAGCGGGGACTACAATGAGCAGTTCTTC.